The TCR beta chain under discussion was sequenced for a study of neurological immune-mediated disorders. Study information: Multiple sclerosis patients numbering 34 comprised approximately 30 relapsing-remitting and 3 secondary progressive patients.

The team produced cDNA through 5'RACE using 10-nucleotide random UMIs. TCRdb used MiXCR to reprocess the 5' RACE reads, holding one entry per CDR3 protein. The sample includes roughly 66,000 distinct CDR3 sequences, about 5.1% of them seen just once. This clonotype was counted many times. What it binds is not known. Looked up from germline, CDR1 is SGDLS and CDR2 is YYNGEE. V was cut by 0 bases and J by 4 bases, with 7 bases left in between. There are 13 residues in the CDR3. Findings of the study overall: HTLV-1-associated myelopathy had the most TCR clonal expansion, while multiple sclerosis had the least, a level that fell below healthy controls.

For the unsorted libraries, 2 million PBMCs stored at -80 C served as input. The sequence was collected from a woman aged 70-85 years with multiple sclerosis. The genes are TRBV9 and TRBJ1-1, with D unresolved. Sequenced: PBMCs. CDR3 DNA: TGTGCCAGCAGCGTAGAGGGATTCACTGAAGCTTTCTTT. This translates into CASSVEGFTEAFF.